The 4 T cell receptor beta chains below come from one sample, sequenced in a study of blood T cell repertoires in COVID-19. Assay: immunoSEQ multiplex PCR; the TCRdb copy retains only in-frame clones and omits some. The table includes 350,000 or so clones, about 89% detected once. The sequencing input was peripheral blood. Receptors were obtained from a woman in her 30s with COVID-19, enrolled during active disease.

This sequence joins TRBV11-2 and TRBJ2-6; 10 positions agree with TRBD1. Trimming at V came to 6 bases and at J to 0 bases, leaving 5 bases not matched to a gene. The CDR3 totals 17 residues. Germline V lookup: CDR1 SGHAT, CDR2 FQNNGV. CDR3 protein: CASSRQGAPSGANVLTF. The DNA of the CDR3 is TGTGCCAGCAGTAGACAGGGGGCGCCCTCTGGGGCCAACGTCCTGACTTTC.

This chain uses TRBV3-1 (or the pseudogene TRBV3-2) with TRBJ2-3, with a possible D match to TRBD1 (6 bases). V was cut by 4 bases and J by 0 bases, with 20 bases left in between. This CDR3 is 18 amino acids long. Germline loops: CDR1 LGHDT, CDR2 YNNKEL (reference sequence). CDR3 coding DNA: TGTGCCAGCAGCCGGACCCCAAGATTAGGGGGAAGCACAGATACGCAGTATTTT. Amino acid sequence: CASSRTPRLGGSTDTQYF.

The genes are TRBV2 and TRBJ2-7; a weak D match, TRBD2 (5 bases). This CDR3 is 14 amino acids long. The germline V gene has CDR1 SNHLY and CDR2 FYNNEI. V lost 7 bases, J lost 2 bases, and 15 bases lay in between. The CDR3 nucleotides read TGTGCCAGCATCAAGGAGGCTAGTACCTACGAGCAGTACTTC. It codes for CASIKEASTYEQYF.

This clone was seen a handful of times. This chain uses TRBV5-6 with TRBJ2-1; the match to TRBD1 covers 7 bases. Unmatched junction bases numbered 11, after V lost 5 bases and J lost 6 bases. CDR3 length: 15 amino acids. CDR1 is SGHDT, CDR2 YYEEEE, per germline. Here the CDR3 DNA reads TGTGCCAGCAGTCCTCTCGGAAGACAGGGCAATGAGCAGTTCTTC. This gives the protein CASSPLGRQGNEQFF.